The 16 T cell receptor beta chains in this list originate from one sample, sequenced in a study of shared clonotypes between healthy human individuals. Produced via immunoSEQ multiplex PCR; TCRdb's table is partial and in-frame only. The data show approximately 2,000,000 clones, approximately 90% seen once. Sequenced: naive CD4+ T cells from PBMCs. The subset here: CD45RA+ positively selected. These receptors were collected from a man aged 18-30 years in good health. Some clones in this sample may be carry-over from other donors' samples.

The chain combines TRBV28 with TRBJ2-7, with 7 bases fitting TRBD1. This CDR3 is 14 amino acids long. Germline loops: CDR1 MDHEN, CDR2 SYDVKM. Trimming at V came to 4 bases and at J to 3 bases, leaving 6 bases not matched to a gene. CDR3 coding DNA: TGTGCCAGCAGTTCAGGGGGTCAGCGCTACGAGCAGTACTTC. It specifies CASSSGGQRYEQYF.

The gene calls are TRBV27 and TRBJ2-5; D unresolved. The CDR3 totals 13 residues. V lost 2 bases to trimming and J lost 5 bases, with 9 bases between them. The V gene's germline CDR1 is MNHEY and CDR2 SMNVEV (reference sequence). CDR3: CASSLLLGETQYF. DNA for the CDR3: TGTGCCAGCAGTTTACTTCTAGGGGAGACCCAGTACTTC.

This chain connects TRBV19 to TRBJ2-3, with D maybe TRBD1 (5 bases). The CDR3 has 14 amino acids. The V gene's germline CDR1 is LNHDA and CDR2 SQIVND (reference sequence). The V gene lost 10 bases and the J gene lost 1 base, with 15 bases spanning the gap. The CDR3 sequence is CATVGRVGTDTQYF. In nucleotides, the CDR3 is TGTGCCACCGTGGGCAGGGTGGGCACAGATACGCAGTATTTT.

V usage is TRBV5-1 and J usage is TRBJ2-5; 9 positions agree with TRBD2. There are 16 residues in the CDR3. CDR1 and CDR2 from the germline V gene are SGHRS and YFSETQ. Trimming cost V 1 base and J 2 bases; bases outside gene matches: 6. This CDR3 reads CASSLLVSGGQETQYF. The DNA for the CDR3 is TGCGCCAGCAGCTTGTTGGTTAGCGGGGGACAAGAGACCCAGTACTTC.

V is TRBV28 and J is TRBJ1-5; no clear D gene. The CDR3 contains 14 residues. The V gene's germline CDR1 is MDHEN and CDR2 SYDVKM. The ends were cut back, 8 bases at V and 0 bases at J, with 11 bases in the middle. CDR3 nucleotides: TGTGCCAGCTGCCAGCCTCTTAGCAATCAGCCCCAGCATTTT. Amino acid sequence: CASCQPLSNQPQHF. Filled out from reference TRBV28 and TRBJ1-5, the complete variable domain reads DVKVTQSSRYLVKRTGEKVFLECVQDMDHENMFWYRQDPGLGLRLIYFSYDVKMKEKGDIPEGYSVSREKKERFSLILESASTNQTSMYLCASCQPLSNQPQHFGDGTRLSIL.

There are a few counts of this clone. The chain has TRBV19 and TRBJ2-7; 10 nucleotides agree with TRBD1. The CDR3 has 14 amino acids. V was pared by 10 bases and J by 2 bases, with 8 bases of the junction left unmatched. The germline CDR1 and CDR2 sequences are LNHDA and SQIVND (reference sequence). The CDR3 protein is CATKTGGGTYEQYF. The CDR3 nucleotides are TGTGCCACGAAGACAGGGGGCGGAACCTACGAGCAGTACTTC.

V and J are TRBV5-1 and TRBJ1-2; the D is unclear. Germline V gives CDR1 SGHRS, CDR2 YFSETQ. The CDR3 is 15 amino acids. V gave up 0 bases and J gave up 6 bases, with 15 bases separating them. The CDR3 DNA follows: TGCGCCAGCAGCTTGGGATGGACGGCGAGGAATGGCTACACCTTC. Translated: CASSLGWTARNGYTF. The full variable domain, its missing parts supplied by reference TRBV5-1 and TRBJ1-2, is KAGVTQTPRYLIKTRGQQVTLSCSPISGHRSVSWYQQTPGQGLQFLFEYFSETQRNKGNFPGRFSGRQFSNSRSEMNVSTLELGDSALYLCASSLGWTARNGYTFGSGTRLTVV.

This clone was seen a handful of times. The chain couples TRBV7-2 to TRBJ1-5; TRBD1 matches at 9 bases. The CDR3 has 15 amino acids. Looked up from germline, CDR1 is SGHTA and CDR2 is FQGNSA. Trimming cost V 5 bases and J 4 bases; bases outside gene matches: 6. In DNA, the CDR3 is TGTGCCAGCAGCAAAACCGGGACAGGGAATCAGCCCCAGCATTTT. It translates to CASSKTGTGNQPQHF. The full variable domain, rest sourced from reference TRBV7-2 and TRBJ1-5, is GAGVSQSPSNKVTEKGKDVELRCDPISGHTALYWYRQSLGQGLEFLIYFQGNSAPDKSGLPSDRFSAERTGGSVSTLTIQRTQQEDSAVYLCASSKTGTGNQPQHFGDGTRLSIL.

This sequence joins TRBV9 and TRBJ2-3; maybe TRBD1 (5 bases). The germline V gene encodes CDR1 SGDLS and CDR2 YYNGEE. The CDR3 loop spans 14 amino acids. Trimming shortened V by 0 bases and J by 2 bases, and 7 bases separated the two germline ends. The CDR3 nucleotides read TGTGCCAGCAGCGTAGTGACAGCCACAGATACGCAGTATTTT. Its protein is CASSVVTATDTQYF.

This chain links TRBV7-2 with TRBJ2-3, with 10 bases lining up with TRBD2. The germline V gene has CDR1 SGHTA and CDR2 FQGNSA. Trimming took 3 bases from V and 3 from J; bases not matched to a gene: 6. The CDR3 is made up of 16 amino acids. CDR3: CASSFGAGGRTDTQYF. The CDR3 region has the DNA TGTGCCAGCAGCTTCGGAGCGGGAGGGCGGACAGATACGCAGTATTTT.

This sequence joins TRBV19 and TRBJ1-2; TRBD1 might be the D (6 bases). CDR1 is LNHDA, CDR2 SQIVND, per germline (reference sequence). The CDR3 loop spans 16 amino acids. V was trimmed by 6 bases and J by 0 bases, leaving 17 bases between them. As DNA, the CDR3 is TGTGCCAGTAGGCCCTTGGACAGCCAAGCTAACTATGGCTACACCTTC. Protein product: CASRPLDSQANYGYTF.

The rearrangement joins TRBV6-1 to TRBJ1-4, with D uncertain. Germline values: CDR1 MNHNS, CDR2 SASEGT. The CDR3 contains 15 residues. V shed 2 bases and J shed 0 bases, with 7 bases lying between them. In DNA form, the CDR3 reads TGTGCCAGCAGTGAAAGGCAAGCAACTAATGAAAAACTGTTTTTT. Translating gives CASSERQATNEKLFF.

V usage is TRBV7-3 and J usage is TRBJ2-1; unclear D gene. The CDR3 is made up of 12 amino acids. CDR1 is SGHTA and CDR2 is FQGTGA in the germline V gene. Deletions cut 6 bases from V and 7 bases from J, with 10 bases between. The CDR3 here is CASSIGGNEQFF. Written as DNA, the CDR3 is TGTGCCAGCAGTATTGGTGGGAATGAGCAGTTCTTC.

The chain joins TRBV9 to TRBJ2-1; D gene ambiguous. V was trimmed by 0 bases and J by 0 bases, leaving 7 bases between them. The CDR3 covers 15 residues. Germline CDR1 is SGDLS and CDR2 is YYNGEE. The CDR3: CASSVDHSSYNEQFF. The DNA for the CDR3 is TGTGCCAGCAGCGTAGATCATAGCTCCTACAATGAGCAGTTCTTC.

V and J are TRBV28 and TRBJ1-5, with a weak D call TRBD1 (5 bases). Germline CDR1 is MDHEN and CDR2 is SYDVKM. This CDR3 is built from 15 residues. V was clipped by 2 bases and J by 5 bases, with 13 bases between them. This chain's CDR3 is CASSLEDTFYQPQHF. The CDR3 DNA follows: TGTGCCAGCAGTTTAGAGGACACCTTTTATCAGCCCCAGCATTTT.

The chain carries TRBV30 and TRBJ1-4; weak D call: TRBD1 (6 bases). V was trimmed by 2 bases and J by 4 bases, leaving 17 bases between them. The CDR3 spans 16 residues. Per germline, CDR1 GTSNPN and CDR2 SVGIG (reference sequence). DNA of the CDR3: TGTGCCTGGAGTCCGGCCAGGGGAAGAGGTAATGAAAAACTGTTTTTT. Protein product: CAWSPARGRGNEKLFF.